This record concerns one T cell receptor (beta chain) sequence. This sample is drawn from a study of blood T cell repertoires in COVID-19. Overall study: Both acute and convalescent COVID-19 samples were obtained from the United States, Italy and Spain. Sources were T cells, B-cell-depleted T cells, or PBMCs; the material itself was cDNA or gDNA.

The method was immunoSEQ multiplex PCR; TCRdb's version includes in-frame clones alone and lacks a portion of them. This sample has a few hundred thousand clones, with just over 85% found just once. Germline assignment: CDR1 LGHDT and CDR2 YNNKEL (reference sequence). V was clipped by 4 bases and J by 4 bases; unmatched bases: 4. This CDR3 has 15 residues. V and J are TRBV3-1 (or the pseudogene TRBV3-2) and TRBJ1-4, with TRBD1 identical over 9 bases. This receptor was identified in a woman aged 30 to 39 with active or convalescent COVID-19. Sequenced sample: peripheral blood. CDR3: CASSRGQGLNEKLFF. CDR3 nucleotide sequence: TGTGCCAGCAGCCGAGGACAGGGGCTTAATGAAAAACTGTTTTTT.